One and the same sample provided the 32 T cell receptor beta chains below, sequenced in a study of blood T cell repertoires in COVID-19. The assay was immunoSEQ multiplex PCR, and TCRdb's table has in-frame clones only and misses some. The sample holds approximately 380,000 clones, roughly nine tenths seen once. Sequenced sample: PBMCs or T cells enriched from blood (not recorded which). These receptors originate from a woman in her thirties or forties who had been exposed to COVID-19.

This sequence joins TRBV11-2 and TRBJ2-2, with D maybe TRBD1 (5 bases). The CDR3 is 13 amino acids. With 2 bases removed from V and 8 bases from J, the gap between germline ends came to 9 bases. CDR1 SGHAT and CDR2 FQNNGV come from the germline V gene. The CDR3 here is CASSLSRTGELFF. CDR3 in DNA: TGTGCCAGCAGCTTATCCCGGACAGGGGAGCTGTTTTTT.

The chain recombines TRBV2 with TRBJ1-2; tentative D call: TRBD1 (5 bases). This CDR3 spans 15 amino acids. CDR1 is SNHLY and CDR2 is FYNNEI in the germline V gene. The germline V and J ends were trimmed by 8 bases and 4 bases, with 20 bases remaining between them. CDR3 coding DNA: TGTGCCAGCGCGAAAAAGATCGGGGGGGGCTATGGCTACACCTTC. It specifies CASAKKIGGGYGYTF. The complete variable domain, with remaining parts taken from reference TRBV2 and TRBJ1-2, reads EPEVTQTPSHQVTQMGQEVILRCVPISNHLYFYWYRQILGQKVEFLVSFYNNEISEKSEIFDDQFSVERPDGSNFTLKIRSTKLEDSAMYFCASAKKIGGGYGYTFGSGTRLTVV.

The rearrangement uses TRBV7-9 and TRBJ1-2; no clear D. The CDR3 contains 12 residues. CDR1 and CDR2 (germline): SEHNR, FQNEAQ (reference sequence). V shed 5 bases and J shed 8 bases, with 12 bases lying between them. CDR3 sequence reads: CASSPVPAGYTF. CDR3 in DNA: TGTGCCAGCAGCCCAGTTCCAGCGGGCTACACCTTC.

The chain links TRBV19 to TRBJ2-6, with TRBD1 identical over 9 bases. This CDR3 is built from 21 residues. CDR1 and CDR2 from the germline V gene are LNHDA and SQIVND (reference sequence). The ends lost 2 bases at V and 2 bases at J; junction bases unmatched: 16. The chain's CDR3 is CASSILPRNDRGLTGANVLTF. The CDR3, as DNA: TGTGCCAGTAGTATACTCCCCAGGAACGACAGGGGGTTGACTGGGGCCAACGTCCTGACTTTC.

The rearrangement uses TRBV19 and TRBJ1-5; tentatively, D is TRBD1 (6 bases). Trimming stripped 7 bases from V and 2 bases from J, with 9 bases between. This CDR3 has 13 residues. Germline V gene lookup returns CDR1 LNHDA and CDR2 SQIVND (reference sequence). CDR3 DNA: TGTGCCAGTAAAAGACAGGGCAATCAGCCCCAGCATTTT. It yields the protein CASKRQGNQPQHF. Complete variable domain (other parts from reference TRBV19 and TRBJ1-5): DGGITQSPKYLFRKEGQNVTLSCEQNLNHDAMYWYRQDPGQGLRLIYYSQIVNDFQKGDIAEGYSVSREKKESFPLTVTSAQKNPTAFYLCASKRQGNQPQHFGDGTRLSIL.

This chain links TRBV19 with TRBJ1-1; 7 bases agree with TRBD1. With 0 bases clipped from V and 10 bases from J, the junction kept 8 bases outside the gene matches. CDR1 and CDR2 (germline): LNHDA, SQIVND (reference sequence). The CDR3 spans 14 residues. The CDR3 DNA sequence: TGTGCCAGTAGTATAGAGGATCGGACAGGCGGAGCTTTCTTT. Translation: CASSIEDRTGGAFF.

This clone has a handful of counts. V gene TRBV7-9 combines with J gene TRBJ2-5, with TRBD2 matching over 9 bases. The CDR3 loop spans 16 amino acids. J lost 5 bases, V lost 1 base, and 8 bases had no gene match. CDR1 is SEHNR and CDR2 is FQNEAQ in the germline V gene (reference sequence). The CDR3 DNA is TGTGCCAGCAGCTTAGTGGTAGCGGGAGAAGGGGAGACCCAGTACTTC. This translates into CASSLVVAGEGETQYF.

To note about this clone: The same CDR3 arises from other DNA sequences in this sample as well. This rearrangement joins TRBV5-1 to TRBJ1-1; tentatively, D is TRBD1 (6 bases). Looked up from germline, CDR1 is SGHRS and CDR2 is YFSETQ. V lost 2 bases, J lost 1 base, and 12 bases lay in between. The CDR3 runs 15 residues. The CDR3 sequence: CASSLLGGENTEAFF. In nucleotides, the CDR3 is TGCGCCAGCAGCTTACTTGGGGGCGAGAACACTGAAGCTTTCTTT.

The chain recombines TRBV30 with TRBJ1-3; D is perhaps TRBD1 (5 bases). This CDR3 spans 16 amino acids. Germline assignment: CDR1 GTSNPN and CDR2 SVGIG (reference sequence). Trimming stripped 3 bases from V and 0 bases from J, with 15 bases between. The CDR3 coding sequence is TGTGCCTGGAGCAGGGTGGGGCCCATCTCTGGAAACACCATATATTTT. As protein: CAWSRVGPISGNTIYF.

The chain has TRBV10-2 and TRBJ1-3; no clear D gene. Trimming removed 7 bases from V and 0 bases from J, with 13 bases in between. The germline gives CDR1 WSHSY, CDR2 SAAADI. The CDR3 is made up of 15 amino acids. The CDR3 sequence is CASISGLSSGNTIYF. The CDR3 bases are TGCGCCAGCATCTCTGGACTAAGCTCTGGAAACACCATATATTTT.

This clone was counted once. The chain combines TRBV19 with TRBJ2-3; 8 positions agree with TRBD2. The V gene's germline CDR1 is LNHDA and CDR2 SQIVND (reference sequence). This CDR3 comprises 14 residues. V was pared by 7 bases and J by 4 bases, with 7 bases of the junction left unmatched. The DNA of the CDR3 is TGTGCCAGTATGAGTAGCGGGATAGCAGATACGCAGTATTTT. Translating gives CASMSSGIADTQYF.

This clone has a handful of counts. The chain carries TRBV7-6 and TRBJ1-1; no clear D. CDR3 length equals 16 residues. CDR1 is SGHVS, CDR2 FNYEAQ, per germline. V was cut by 1 base and J by 0 bases, with 12 bases left in between. CDR3 nucleotides: TGTGCCAGCAGCTTAGATCCGGGGATAATGAACACTGAAGCTTTCTTT. It yields the protein CASSLDPGIMNTEAFF. Drawing the rest from reference TRBV7-6 and TRBJ1-1, the complete variable domain is GAGVSQSPRYKVTKRGQDVALRCDPISGHVSLYWYRQALGQGPEFLTYFNYEAQQDKSGLPNDRFSAERPEGSISTLTIQRTEQRDSAMYRCASSLDPGIMNTEAFFGQGTRLTVV.

This chain links TRBV7-9 with TRBJ2-1, with D tentatively TRBD2 (5 bases). The length of the CDR3 is 14 residues. Germline V lookup: CDR1 SEHNR, CDR2 FQNEAQ (reference sequence). V lost 1 base and J lost 6, with 10 bases in between. In DNA, the CDR3 is TGTGCCAGCAGCTTAGGTAAGGAGGCCAATGAGCAGTTCTTC. Translating it yields CASSLGKEANEQFF.

This chain uses TRBV2 with TRBJ1-1; TRBD1 might be the D (5 bases). The CDR3 totals 19 residues. V was cut by 7 bases and J by 10 bases, with 37 bases left in between. CDR1 and CDR2 from the germline V gene are SNHLY and FYNNEI. The CDR3 coding sequence is TGTGCCAGCATAGGAGGTCGGGGGAGGCAGACTAATCCCCCTTTGTTAGCTTTCTTT. This codes for CASIGGRGRQTNPPLLAFF.

The J gene is TRBJ2-5, the V gene TRBV10-1; 9 nucleotides agree with TRBD2. The CDR3 runs to 16 residues. Trimming at V came to 3 bases and at J to 5 bases, leaving 10 bases not matched to a gene. Looked up from germline, CDR1 is WNHNN and CDR2 is SYGVQD (reference sequence). The CDR3 sequence is CASSDSGAGGWETQYF. For the CDR3, the DNA is TGCGCCAGCAGTGACTCTGGAGCGGGGGGCTGGGAGACCCAGTACTTC.

J is TRBJ1-2 and V is TRBV9, with TRBD1 as a possible D gene (6 bases). Between the trimmed V and J ends, which lost 1 base and 5 bases, there was a span of 12 bases. Germline V gives CDR1 SGDLS, CDR2 YYNGEE. The CDR3 has 14 amino acids. Here the CDR3 DNA reads TGTGCCAGCAGCGTAAGCGCTACAGGGTATGGCTACACCTTC. This gives the protein CASSVSATGYGYTF.

The rearrangement uses TRBV6-5 and TRBJ1-5; D gene ambiguous. CDR3 length equals 14 residues. Germline assignment: CDR1 MNHEY and CDR2 SVGAGI. V lost 0 bases and J lost 2, with 5 bases in between. In DNA form, the CDR3 reads TGTGCCAGCAGTTACTCGGGAGGCAATCAGCCCCAGCATTTT. It specifies CASSYSGGNQPQHF.

Here the CDR3 DNA reads TGTGCCAGCAGGGCCCGGGACAGCGAGAACACCGGGGAGCTGTTTTTT. This translates into CASRARDSENTGELFF. The chain carries TRBV7-9 and TRBJ2-2; 7 bases match TRBD1. This CDR3 has 16 amino acids. V lost 6 bases and J lost 1; bases outside the gene matches: 8. The germline gives CDR1 SEHNR, CDR2 FQNEAQ (reference sequence).

The V call is TRBV24-1, the J call TRBJ2-3; 9 nucleotides agree with TRBD1. CDR3 length equals 17 residues. Germline lookup yields CDR1 KGHDR and CDR2 SFDVKD. V dropped 7 bases and J dropped 0; count of bases not matched to a gene: 10. The CDR3 sequence is CATRAGQGRLSTDTQYF. The CDR3 coding sequence is TGTGCCACCAGGGCGGGACAGGGAAGACTTAGCACAGATACGCAGTATTTT.

This chain links TRBV19 with TRBJ2-1; 7 positions match TRBD2. The CDR3 spans 15 residues. V trimming: 3 bases; J trimming: 8 bases; junction bases outside the gene matches: 10. In germline, CDR1 is LNHDA, CDR2 SQIVND (reference sequence). The CDR3 DNA reads as TGTGCCAGTAGTATCTCGGCGGGAGAGGTCGATGAGCAGTTCTTC. Translating it yields CASSISAGEVDEQFF.

Points on this clone: The junction and the germline gene differ at one end; a read error may be behind it. The chain is built from TRBV7-9 and TRBJ2-1, with 11 bases that match TRBD1. Germline V gives CDR1 SEHNR, CDR2 FQNEAQ (reference sequence). This CDR3 has 16 residues. Here the CDR3 reads CASSLVGTGGYSEQFF. For the CDR3, the DNA is TGTGCCAGCAGCTTAGTTGGGACAGGGGGGTACAGTGAGCAGTTCTTC.

V gene TRBV27 combines with J gene TRBJ2-7, with 9 nucleotides matching TRBD1. V gave up 6 bases and J gave up 2 bases; unmatched junction bases: 8. There are 15 residues in the CDR3. Germline V CDR1 and CDR2: MNHEY, SMNVEV (reference sequence). The CDR3 is CASRTYGTGPYEQYF. In DNA form, the CDR3 reads TGTGCCAGCAGGACCTACGGGACAGGGCCCTACGAGCAGTACTTC.

The chain carries TRBV5-1 and TRBJ2-2, with D perhaps TRBD1 (5 bases). Germline V gives CDR1 SGHRS, CDR2 YFSETQ. V gave up 4 bases and J gave up 5 bases, with 12 bases separating them. The CDR3 runs to 14 residues. The CDR3 bases are TGCGCCAGCAGCAAGGGGTCTAATACCGGGGAGCTGTTTTTT. Its translation is CASSKGSNTGELFF.

This chain's CDR3 is CATSRGGGDGNQPQHF. In nucleotides, the CDR3 is TGTGCCACCAGCAGAGGTGGGGGGGACGGCAATCAGCCCCAGCATTTT. V and J are TRBV15 and TRBJ1-5, with D perhaps TRBD1 (5 bases). Trimming shortened V by 1 base and J by 2 bases, and 12 bases separated the two germline ends. The CDR3 runs 16 residues. Looked up from germline, CDR1 is LNHNV and CDR2 is YYDKDF (reference sequence).

The chain is built from TRBV18 and TRBJ2-1; 7 bases match TRBD2. The CDR3 is 15 residues long. V dropped 2 bases and J dropped 6; count of bases not matched to a gene: 7. The germline gives CDR1 KGHSH, CDR2 LQKENI. The CDR3 here is CASSPREASGNEQFF. In DNA form, the CDR3 reads TGTGCCAGCTCACCAAGGGAGGCTAGCGGCAATGAGCAGTTCTTC.

In this sample, this clone turned up once. This sequence joins TRBV7-2 and TRBJ2-7; 10 nucleotides align to TRBD2. V trimming: 5 bases; J trimming: 8 bases; junction bases outside the gene matches: 12. The CDR3 consists of 15 residues. Germline CDR1 and CDR2: SGHTA and FQGNSA. CDR3 DNA: TGTGCCAGCAGCCCAGGACGGCTAGCGGGAGACCAGCAGTACTTC. Translated, it gives CASSPGRLAGDQQYF. The complete variable domain, with remaining parts taken from reference TRBV7-2 and TRBJ2-7, reads GAGVSQSPSNKVTEKGKDVELRCDPISGHTALYWYRQSLGQGLEFLIYFQGNSAPDKSGLPSDRFSAERTGGSVSTLTIQRTQQEDSAVYLCASSPGRLAGDQQYFGPGTRLTVT.

The genes are TRBV7-8 and TRBJ2-5; perhaps TRBD1 as D (6 bases). The V gene lost 5 bases and the J gene lost 4 bases, with 14 bases spanning the gap. This CDR3 region has 14 residues. Germline V gene lookup returns CDR1 SGHVS and CDR2 FQNEAQ. In DNA, the CDR3 is TGTGCCAGCAGCCACGACAGGCTCTCAGAGACCCAGTACTTC. Its protein product is CASSHDRLSETQYF.

This clone was observed a single time. The chain joins TRBV27 to TRBJ1-5, with D unresolved. Germline V gene sequence: CDR1 MNHEY, CDR2 SMNVEV (reference sequence). The V end lost 1 base, the J end lost 7 bases, and 17 bases lay between the germline ends. The CDR3 contains 16 residues. Here the CDR3 DNA reads TGTGCCAGCAGTTTATACGGACGGCTAAGAGGGCAGCCCCAGCATTTT. Protein: CASSLYGRLRGQPQHF.

The chain uses TRBV30 and TRBJ1-3; 8 bases align to TRBD1. This CDR3 comprises 16 residues. Unmatched junction bases numbered 5, after V lost 1 base and J lost 0 bases. In germline, CDR1 is GTSNPN, CDR2 SVGIG (reference sequence). The CDR3 loop is CAWSGQGSSSGNTIYF. CDR3 coding DNA: TGTGCCTGGAGTGGACAGGGGAGTAGCTCTGGAAACACCATATATTTT. Complete variable domain (other parts from reference TRBV30 and TRBJ1-3): SQTIHQWPATLVQPVGSPLSLECTVEGTSNPNLYWYRQAAGRGLQLLFYSVGIGQISSEVPQNLSASRPQDRQFILSSKKLLLSDSGFYLCAWSGQGSSSGNTIYFGEGSWLTVV.

This chain joins TRBV5-1 and TRBJ2-1, with 9 nucleotides matching TRBD1. CDR1 and CDR2 from the germline V gene are SGHRS and YFSETQ. V gave up 4 bases and J gave up 4 bases; unmatched junction bases: 9. The CDR3 is 16 residues long. CDR3 nucleotide sequence: TGCGCCAGCAGCATCGTTACCGGGACAGGGTACAATGAGCAGTTCTTC. This translates into CASSIVTGTGYNEQFF.

The rearrangement links TRBV5-1 to TRBJ1-5; the D gene is possibly TRBD1 (6 bases). Trimming took off 0 bases at V and 3 bases at J, with 13 bases between the two ends. The germline gives CDR1 SGHRS, CDR2 YFSETQ. The CDR3 spans 16 residues. CDR3 sequence reads: CASSLGLGGANQPQHF. CDR3 nucleotides: TGCGCCAGCAGCTTGGGTCTCGGGGGGGCCAATCAGCCCCAGCATTTT.

Comments on this clone: The identical CDR3 is also encoded by other nucleotide sequences in the sample. V usage is TRBV5-1 and J usage is TRBJ2-2; D call uncertain. Deletions cut 4 bases from V and 5 bases from J, with 9 bases between. The CDR3 runs 13 residues. The V gene's germline CDR1 is SGHRS and CDR2 YFSETQ. CDR3 bases: TGCGCCAGCAGCCTTCGGTCGACCGGGGAGCTGTTTTTT. Encoded protein: CASSLRSTGELFF.